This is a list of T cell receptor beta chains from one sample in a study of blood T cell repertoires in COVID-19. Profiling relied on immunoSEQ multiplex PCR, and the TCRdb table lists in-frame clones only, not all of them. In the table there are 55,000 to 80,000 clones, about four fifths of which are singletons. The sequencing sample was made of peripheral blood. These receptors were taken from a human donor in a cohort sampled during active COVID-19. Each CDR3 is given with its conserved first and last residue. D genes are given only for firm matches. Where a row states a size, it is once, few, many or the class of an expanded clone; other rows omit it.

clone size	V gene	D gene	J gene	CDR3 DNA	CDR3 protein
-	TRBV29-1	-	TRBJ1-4	TGCAGCGTTTACCAGGGGCCCGATGAAAAACTGTTTTTT	CSVYQGPDEKLFF
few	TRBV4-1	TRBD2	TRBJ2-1	TGCGCCAGCAGCCAAGCCACCCGAGCGGGAGGGCCTTGGAATGAGCAGTTCTTC	CASSQATRAGGPWNEQFF
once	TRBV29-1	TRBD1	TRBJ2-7	TGCAGCGTCGCGACAGGGGCGGGGTCCTACGAGCAGTACTTC	CSVATGAGSYEQYF
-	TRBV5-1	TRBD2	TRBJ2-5	TGCGCCAGCAGCTTGGCGTCTAGCGGGGGTCAAGAGACCCAGTACTTC	CASSLASSGGQETQYF
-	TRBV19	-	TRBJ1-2	TGTGCCAATACGACATTGGGGGGAGGCTACACCTTC	CANTTLGGGYTF
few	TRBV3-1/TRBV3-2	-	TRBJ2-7	TGTGCCAGCAGCCGGAACAGCTTAAGCTCCTACGAGCAGTACTTC	CASSRNSLSSYEQYF
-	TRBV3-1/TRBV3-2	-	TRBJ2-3	TGTGCCAGCAGCCAAGCCTTACTAGCCGGGACAGATACGCAGTATTTT	CASSQALLAGTDTQYF
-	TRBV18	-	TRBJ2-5	TGTGCCAGCTCAGTCAGGGCGGCAGAGACCCAGTACTTC	CASSVRAAETQYF
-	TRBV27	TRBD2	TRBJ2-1	TGTGCCAGCAGTTACCTAGCGGGAGGCTACAATGAGCAGTTCTTC	CASSYLAGGYNEQFF
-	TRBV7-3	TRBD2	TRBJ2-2	TGTGCCAGCAGCTTACAGGCGGGAGAGGTCACCGGGGAGCTGTTTTTT	CASSLQAGEVTGELFF
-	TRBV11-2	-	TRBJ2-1	TGTGCCAGCAGTTTAGACTTAGGGGGTGAGCAGTTCTTC	CASSLDLGGEQFF
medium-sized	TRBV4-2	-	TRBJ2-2	TGTGCCAGCAGCCAAGATCTCGCCCCGTCGGCCGGGGAGCTGTTTTTT	CASSQDLAPSAGELFF
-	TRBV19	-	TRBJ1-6	TGTGCCACCGCCGTGGGACAACCTAATTCACCCCTCCACTTT	CATAVGQPNSPLHF
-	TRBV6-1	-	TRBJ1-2	TGTGCCAGCAGTGAAACGAGACAGGCGGGTGGCTACACCTTC	CASSETRQAGGYTF